The source of this TCR beta chain is a study of beta chain features in type 1 diabetes. TCRB transcripts that were expressed got sequenced, as all of the isolated RNA had been reverse transcribed. The method was immunoSEQ multiplex PCR; TCRdb's version includes in-frame clones alone and lacks a portion of them. This table holds about 130,000 clones, about 10% found once. In this sample, this clone turned up a few times. The clonotype was recovered from a young man in good health. Sequencing was carried out using central memory CD4+ T cells from blood.

CDR3: CASSLGQGKETQYF. The CDR3 coding sequence is TGTGCCAGCAGCTTAGGCCAGGGTAAAGAGACCCAGTACTTC. The chain uses TRBV7-8 and TRBJ2-5; the D gene is possibly TRBD1 (5 bases). This CDR3 is built from 14 residues. Per the germline V gene, CDR1 is SGHVS and CDR2 is FQNEAQ. Trimming cost V 1 base and J 3 bases, with 9 bases left between them.